This passage covers 3 T cell receptor beta chains from one sample sequenced in a study of CD8+CD57+ T cells in acquired aplastic anemia. It was patients with CD8+CD57+ cell expansion by flow cytometry who were chosen for sequencing. Profiling of TCR beta VDJ combinations and CDR3 sequences used genomic DNA as template. MiXCR was run by TCRdb on the reads, yielding one entry per CDR3 protein. The sample lists under 200,000 distinct CDR3 sequences, around half occurring once. The material sequenced was sorted CD4+, CD8+, or CD8+CD57+ T cells (not recorded which) from PBMCs. These receptors were collected from a human donor with aplastic anemia.

The chain employs TRBV5-4 and TRBJ1-5; no definite D call. CDR1 and CDR2 (germline): SGHNT, YYREEE (reference sequence). The V end was cut by 0 bases, the J end by 1 base, with 8 bases between. The CDR3 runs to 15 residues. This chain's CDR3 is CASSLAGSSNQPQHF. CDR3 in DNA: TGTGCCAGCAGCTTGGCGGGGTCAAGCAATCAGCCCCAGCATTTT.

In this sample, this clonotype turned up many times. This chain links TRBV9 with TRBJ1-2; D is unresolved. The CDR3 is 14 amino acids. The V end was cut by 6 bases, the J end by 2 bases, with 14 bases between. Germline lookup yields CDR1 SGDLS and CDR2 YYNGEE. The CDR3 sequence is CASTLGGANYGYTF. CDR3 nucleotide sequence: TGTGCCAGCACCCTAGGAGGAGCAAACTATGGCTACACCTTC.

The chain uses TRBV5-5 and TRBJ1-2; 12 bases align to TRBD1. There are 14 residues in the CDR3. Germline CDR1 is SGHKS and CDR2 is YYEKEE (reference sequence). V lost 4 bases to trimming and J lost 7 bases; unmatched junction nucleotides: 5. The CDR3 spells CASSQGQGAGGYTF. For the CDR3, the DNA is TGTGCCAGCAGCCAGGGACAGGGGGCTGGTGGCTACACCTTC.